One sample yielded the 6 T cell receptor beta chains listed below, sequenced in a study of control samples from healthy donors and cancer patients. Some clones are missing from TCRdb's copy, which holds only in-frame ones; the method was immunoSEQ multiplex PCR. The sample lists around 110,000 clones, 93% occurring once. Sequenced: blood. These receptor sequences come from a man aged 25-40 years in good health.

The chain employs TRBV5-1 and TRBJ2-5, with D possibly being TRBD1 or TRBD2 (7 bases each). The CDR3 is 13 amino acids. Per germline, CDR1 SGHRS and CDR2 YFSETQ. The V end lost 4 bases, the J end lost 5 bases, and 12 bases lay between the germline ends. CDR3 sequence: CASSAQGGETQYF. CDR3 nucleotide sequence: TGCGCCAGCAGCGCCCAGGGGGGGGAGACCCAGTACTTC.

The chain combines TRBV7-2 with TRBJ2-7; perhaps TRBD1 as D (7 bases). CDR1 is SGHTA, CDR2 FQGNSA, per germline. Trimming pared 4 bases from V and 3 bases from J, leaving 10 bases between. There are 13 residues in the CDR3. This CDR3 is CASSSQGGYEQYF. The CDR3 region has the DNA TGTGCCAGCAGCTCGCAGGGGGGCTACGAGCAGTACTTC.

This chain joins TRBV5-1 and TRBJ2-7, with 9 bases identical to TRBD1. This CDR3 has 16 residues. Germline V CDR1 and CDR2: SGHRS, YFSETQ. Trimming removed 4 bases from V and 4 bases from J; junction bases left unmatched: 12. CDR3: CASSIGRDRAGYEQYF. The CDR3, as DNA: TGCGCCAGCAGCATAGGAAGGGACAGGGCGGGGTACGAGCAGTACTTC.

The gene calls are TRBV6-5 and TRBJ2-6, with D possibly being TRBD1 or TRBD2 (5 bases each). This CDR3 has 13 amino acids. Trimming removed 4 bases from V and 8 bases from J, with 9 bases in between. The V gene's germline CDR1 is MNHEY and CDR2 SVGAGI. As DNA, the CDR3 is TGTGCCAGCAGTTTCGGGACGACCAACGTCCTGACTTTC. It translates to CASSFGTTNVLTF.

V usage is TRBV4-1 and J usage is TRBJ1-1; no definite D call. V lost 3 bases and J 0 bases, leaving 8 bases between the germline ends. The CDR3 extends over 14 amino acids. Per germline, CDR1 MGHRA and CDR2 YSYEKL. Here the CDR3 reads CASSQAPLNTEAFF. The CDR3 DNA reads as TGCGCCAGCAGCCAGGCGCCCCTGAACACTGAAGCTTTCTTT.

This clone appeared a single time. The V call is TRBV5-1, the J call TRBJ1-1, with a weak D call TRBD1 (5 bases). The V gene's germline CDR1 is SGHRS and CDR2 YFSETQ. Trimming shortened V by 0 bases and J by 3 bases, and 12 bases separated the two germline ends. This CDR3 has 15 amino acids. The CDR3 reads CASSLDPGLHTEAFF. In DNA, the CDR3 is TGCGCCAGCAGCTTGGATCCGGGGCTCCACACTGAAGCTTTCTTT.